This T cell receptor (beta chain) was captured by sequencing in a study of cytomegalovirus exposure and HLA in healthy donors. General observations from the study: Associated with cytomegalovirus, according to the listing, were 150 to 200 TCR beta chains. It is likely that the observed cluster of highly shared sequence variants was a sequencing artifact. With high specificity and sensitivity, the classifier reportedly diagnosed cytomegalovirus status.

Unrecorded immune exposures were likely, despite nominal health at sampling. The PCR had 60 Vbeta and 13 Jbeta primers. Some clones are missing from TCRdb's copy, which holds only in-frame ones; the method was immunoSEQ multiplex PCR. There are about 200,000 clones in the sample, with 0.9% to 1.4% held by the top ten. As for this clone: The target antigen is unknown.

The TCR originated in a girl aged 2 to 9 in good health and CMV-seropositive. What was sequenced was PBMCs.

In DNA, the CDR3 is TGCGCCAGCAGCCAAGGGCAGGGGGGCAATCAGCCCCAGCATTTT. Amino acid sequence: CASSQGQGGNQPQHF. The chain carries TRBV4-1 and TRBJ1-5, with 7 bases identical to TRBD1. The CDR3 is made up of 15 amino acids. In germline, CDR1 is MGHRA, CDR2 YSYEKL. The ends lost 1 base at V and 2 bases at J; junction bases unmatched: 2.